The present TCR beta chain was sequenced within a study of blood T cell repertoires in COVID-19 (dated by TCRdb to the early 2020s). In the study overall: Samples from collaborators originated in the United States, Italy and Spain and spanned both the acute and convalescent phases of COVID-19. The material from the prospective study consisted of cDNA or gDNA derived from T cells, B-cell-depleted T cells, or PBMCs. The dataset comprised deeply sampled blood TCRbeta repertoires from subjects exposed to, actively infected with, or recovered from COVID-19. The repertoires were released in a freely available public database intended as a resource for research on the immune response to SARS-CoV-2. The samples were drawn from two sources: the first 160 participants of the ongoing ImmuneRACE study, and approximately 1,300 subjects contributed by 6 global collaborators. Nearly every sample came with metadata listing a de-identified subject ID, COVID-19 status, age in years and sex. Where available, HLA class I and class II types were obtained from metadata supplied by the sample provider rather than from assay-based typing.

Worth noting for this clone: This receptor's antigen is unknown. There are no base qualities to consult, and no much larger clone falls within one base.

The paper as a whole reports these results and caveats: How much clinical and demographic metadata was included differed by source and by participant, and the metadata was provided uncurated.

At the junction V is shortened by 3 bases and J by 4 bases; bases outside the gene matches: 9. Based on the germline V gene, the CDR1 and CDR2 sequences are SGDLS and YYNGEE. Measured from the cysteine to the phenylalanine, the CDR3 is 16 residues long. Only CDR3 DNA is held: 48 bases, read in frame from base 1. TCRbeta CDR3 regions were amplified from genomic DNA using the immunoSEQ Assay, a bias-controlled multiplex PCR. The authors' analysis ran thus. The number of nucleated cells in each sample was estimated from the amplification of reference gene primers within the assay. To quantify the absolute abundance of each unique TCRbeta CDR3 rearrangement, sequence reads were collapsed and filtered. For each sample, productive Simpson clonality was calculated as the square root of Simpson's diversity index over productive rearrangements. Sourced from immuneACCESS, this table was stored by TCRdb with only in-frame sequences that have V and J called. A share of the clones is absent; for the studies checked, an unresolved V gene accounts for under half, and the remainder has no known explanation. The DNA was the basis for D and trimming; V, J and clone size are from that table. The sample data list hundreds of thousands of clones, and around 91% of these were observed just once. In total, the top ten clones hold roughly a tenth of the sample.

Participants in the prospective study were aged about 18 to 95 years, lived in about two dozen United States geographic areas, and enrolled through a virtual design. In the prospective study, cohorts were assigned on the basis of participant-reported clinical history obtained from a screening survey and a study questionnaire. Recovered participants in ImmuneRACE Cohort 3 were defined as having two consecutive negative NP/OP PCR tests, clearance from a healthcare professional, or resolution of symptoms. In the prospective study, whole blood, serum and a nasopharyngeal or oropharyngeal swab were collected from each participant by mobile phlebotomists. Prospective study participants could optionally give additional blood draws and questionnaires over an approximately two-month period. Before DNA extraction, prospective study blood samples were shipped either frozen or at room temperature.

Material: PBMCs or T cells enriched from blood (not recorded which). This receptor chain uses TRBV9 and TRBJ1-4, with TRBD1 matching 7 junction bases. The clonotype originates from a woman between 35 and 50 years old who had recovered from COVID-19. The base sequence is TGTGCCAGCAGCGGCAGAGGGGACAGCCGTAATGAAAAACTGTTTTTT. Its translation is CASSGRGDSRNEKLFF. Outside the CDR3, residues come from the reference TRBV9 and TRBJ1-4 proteins, so the full variable domain is: DSGVTQTPKHLITATGQRVTLRCSPRSGDLSVYWYQQSLDQGLQFLIQYYNGEERAKGNILERFSAQQFPDLHSELNLSSLELGDSALYFCASSGRGDSRNEKLFFGSGTQLSVL.